This entry is about one TCR beta chain. Its antigen is as yet unknown. Sequencing used immunoSEQ multiplex PCR; TCRdb keeps in-frame clones, though not all of them. Of about 88,000 clones in the sample, 87% were seen once. This sample was taken from a study of OX40 agonist ivuxolimab in advanced cancers. Whole-study context: Patients enrolled in dose escalation were diagnosed with hepatocellular carcinoma, melanoma, renal cell or head and neck cancer.

Study observations and caveats: CD8+ T cells showed, on average, more clonal expansion than CD4+ cells. The CD4+ and CD8+ T cells in the blood had expanded clonally by week 6 at 0.1 to 3.0 mg/kg.

Germline V gene lookup returns CDR1 SGDLS and CDR2 YYNGEE. This CDR3 is built from 16 residues. Trimming pared 4 bases from V and 1 base from J, leaving 14 bases between. Sequencing used CD4+ or CD8+ T cells sorted from blood, obtained in a trial of the OX40 agonist ivuxolimab. This chain links TRBV9 with TRBJ2-2; a possible D gene is TRBD2 (6 bases). The receptor comes from an adult with an advanced solid tumor such as melanoma, head and neck, liver or kidney cancer. The CDR3 DNA reads as TGTGCCAGCAGCCCCCGAGTAGCGGTGAACACCGGGGAGCTGTTTTTT. Translating gives CASSPRVAVNTGELFF.